Listed below are T cell receptor beta chains from one sample, sequenced in a study of blood T cell repertoires in COVID-19. TCRdb's table, derived via immunoSEQ multiplex PCR, lists solely in-frame clones and lacks some. The sample has over 20,000 clones; 81% are singletons. The source material was peripheral blood. All receptors come from an older man with acute or convalescent COVID-19. The CDR3 runs from the conserved cysteine through the conserved F or W. The order of the fields is clone size, J gene, D gene, V gene, CDR3 DNA, CDR3 protein. A D gene is named only where the DNA matches it firmly. Not every row has a clone size; where given, it reads once, few, many or a size class.

>NA|TRBJ2-1|TRBD2|TRBV3-1/TRBV3-2
TGTGCCAGCGGCTGGAGCCGGAGGAGACTAGCGGACAATGAGCAGTTCTTC
CASGWSRRRLADNEQFF
>few|TRBJ1-2|NA|TRBV5-1
TGCGCCAGCAGACAGCCACCTAACTATGGCTACACCTTC
CASRQPPNYGYTF
>NA|TRBJ1-1|NA|TRBV14
TGTGCCAGCAGCCAACACCTCCAGGGAACTGAAGCTTTCTTT
CASSQHLQGTEAFF
>NA|TRBJ2-3|NA|TRBV9
TGTGCCAGCAGCCCCCGAGGTAGCACAGATACGCAGTATTTT
CASSPRGSTDTQYF
>NA|TRBJ1-1|NA|TRBV7-2
TGTGCCAGCAGCTTAGAGGGGCAAGGCACTGAAGCTTTCTTT
CASSLEGQGTEAFF
>NA|TRBJ1-2|NA|TRBV19
TGTGCCAGTAGTAGAGCGGGGCTTTCTAACTATGGCTACACCTTC
CASSRAGLSNYGYTF
>NA|TRBJ1-1|NA|TRBV30
TGTGCCTGGAGGAAGGGCGGGATCGCTTTCTTT
CAWRKGGIAFF
>few|TRBJ1-3|NA|TRBV9
TGTGCCAGCAGCGTAGAGGGGCGCACTGGAAACACCATATATTTT
CASSVEGRTGNTIYF
>NA|TRBJ1-2|NA|TRBV5-4
TGTGCCAGCAGCCCCCAGTCGGGGGACTATGGCTACACCTTC
CASSPQSGDYGYTF
>NA|TRBJ2-7|NA|TRBV7-2
TGTGCCAGCAGCTTAGTGCGGGATTCCGAGCAGTACTTC
CASSLVRDSEQYF
>NA|TRBJ2-4|NA|TRBV5-5
TGTGCCAGCAGCTCCGACAGGTCGAAAAACATTCAGTACTTC
CASSSDRSKNIQYF
>NA|TRBJ1-1|TRBD1|TRBV19
TGTGCCAGTAGTTCGGACAGGAGAAACACTGAAGCTTTCTTT
CASSSDRRNTEAFF
>few|TRBJ2-7|NA|TRBV5-1
TGCGCCAGCAGCCGAAGGGGGGAGCAGTACTTC
CASSRRGEQYF
>NA|TRBJ2-1|TRBD2|TRBV7-3
TGTGCCAGCAGCTTAACTAGCGGGGGGGCCAATGAGCAGTTCTTC
CASSLTSGGANEQFF
>once|TRBJ2-5|NA|TRBV30
TGTGCCTGGGCACGACAGGCCCAAGAGACCCAGTACTTC
CAWARQAQETQYF
>once|TRBJ2-7|NA|TRBV18
TGTGCCAGCTCACGTCGGGGGAACGAGCAGTACTTC
CASSRRGNEQYF
>NA|TRBJ2-5|NA|TRBV4-2
TGTGCCAGCAGCCAAGATGCCATGCGAGAGACCCAGTACTTC
CASSQDAMRETQYF
>NA|TRBJ1-4|NA|TRBV18
TGTGCCAGCTCACTGGGGAGAGGAACTAATGAAAAACTGTTTTTT
CASSLGRGTNEKLFF
>NA|TRBJ2-3|TRBD1|TRBV11-2
TGTGCCAGCAGCTTAGATGAGGGGGCCGGGACAGATACGCAGTATTTT
CASSLDEGAGTDTQYF
>few|TRBJ1-3|TRBD1|TRBV5-4
TGTGCCAGCACCCGGGACAGGGGAACTGGAAACACCATATATTTT
CASTRDRGTGNTIYF
>NA|TRBJ1-3|TRBD1|TRBV9
TGTGCCAGCAGCACGCCCGGGACAGGGTCCGGCATATATTTT
CASSTPGTGSGIYF
>once|TRBJ2-3|NA|TRBV5-1
TGCGCCAGCAGCTTGCGACTCTCCCCAGATACGCAGTATTTT
CASSLRLSPDTQYF
>NA|TRBJ2-1|TRBD1|TRBV10-3
TGTGCCATCAGTGGTGCCCTCGGGACAGGGGGACAGGGCATCAATGAGCAGTTCTTC
CAISGALGTGGQGINEQFF
>NA|TRBJ2-5|NA|TRBV7-8
TGTGCCAGCAGCTTAGCGGAGCTACAAGAGACCCAGTACTTC
CASSLAELQETQYF
>NA|TRBJ1-1|NA|TRBV5-4
TGTGCCAGCAGAGAAGGGGACACTGAAGCTTTCTTT
CASREGDTEAFF
>NA|TRBJ2-3|TRBD2|TRBV19
TGTGCCAGTAGTCAGGCGGGAGGGGCACGAGATACGCAGTATTTT
CASSQAGGARDTQYF
>NA|TRBJ2-7|TRBD1|TRBV9
TGTGCCAGCAGCGAGGGACAGGGTCGGACCGAGCAGTACTTC
CASSEGQGRTEQYF
>NA|TRBJ1-4|TRBD1|TRBV19
TGTGCCAGTAGTACCCAGATAAAGACAGGGAATGAAAAACTGTTTTTT
CASSTQIKTGNEKLFF
>NA|TRBJ2-3|TRBD2|TRBV27
TGTGCCAGCAGTTCTCGAGTAGGCGCGGGAGGGGTTGATACGCAGTATTTT
CASSSRVGAGGVDTQYF
>NA|TRBJ2-1|TRBD2|TRBV6-4
TGTGCCAGCAGTCCTAGCGGGATTTACAATGAGCAGTTCTTC
CASSPSGIYNEQFF
>few|TRBJ1-2|NA|TRBV9
TGTGCCAGCAGCGTAGCCCCCGGGAGGGTTGAGGGCTACACCTTC
CASSVAPGRVEGYTF
>NA|TRBJ2-3|NA|TRBV29-1
TGCAGCGTTGTGGCACAAACGGGAGATACGCAGTATTTT
CSVVAQTGDTQYF
>NA|TRBJ1-2|NA|TRBV19
TGTGCCAGTAGTATCCTTGACAGCTATGGCTACACCTTC
CASSILDSYGYTF
>once|TRBJ1-1|NA|TRBV7-2
TGTGCCAGCAGCTCGGGAGGGGGGATTACTGAAGCTTTCTTT
CASSSGGGITEAFF
>NA|TRBJ1-1|TRBD1|TRBV5-1
TGCGCCAGCAGCCCCCGCCGGACAGGGGTGAACACTGAAGCTTTCTTT
CASSPRRTGVNTEAFF
>few|TRBJ2-1|TRBD2|TRBV3-1/TRBV3-2
TGTGCCAGCAGCCTAGCGGGGGTCAATGAGCAGTTCTTC
CASSLAGVNEQFF
>NA|TRBJ2-1|TRBD2|TRBV29-1
TGCAGCGTTGTGCGGACTAGCGGGAGGACCGAGCAGTTCTTC
CSVVRTSGRTEQFF
>NA|TRBJ2-1|TRBD2|TRBV5-1
TGCGCCAGCAGCTGGAGGGGGCAAGGGGCTAGCGGGAGCCATCGCTCCTACAATGAGCAGTTCTTC
CASSWRGQGASGSHRSYNEQFF
>NA|TRBJ1-3|NA|TRBV18
TGTGCCAGCTCACCAGTCAAGAGGAACACCATATATTTT
CASSPVKRNTIYF
>NA|TRBJ2-1|NA|TRBV5-1
TGCGCCAGCAGCCCTGGGGGGATGTCCTACAATGAGCAGTTCTTC
CASSPGGMSYNEQFF
>NA|TRBJ2-5|TRBD2|TRBV24-1
TGTGCCACCAGTGACGAGCGGGAGGGCCGGTTTAGAGAGACCCAGTACTTC
CATSDEREGRFRETQYF
>NA|TRBJ1-6|NA|TRBV18
TGTGCCAGCTCACCACCGTGGGGATCGGGGGGTAGTTCACCCCTCCACTTT
CASSPPWGSGGSSPLHF
>few|TRBJ2-7|TRBD2|TRBV11-2
TGTGCCAGCAGCTTATTACCTAGCGGGAGCTCCTACGAGCAGTACTTC
CASSLLPSGSSYEQYF
>NA|TRBJ2-1|TRBD1|TRBV7-3
TGTGCCAGCAGCTCGGACAGGGGCTCCTACAATGAGCAGTTCTTC
CASSSDRGSYNEQFF
>NA|TRBJ2-1|NA|TRBV12-5
TGTGCTAGTGGTTTGAGGGATGGGGCGAGCTCCTACAATGAGCAGTTCTTC
CASGLRDGASSYNEQFF
>NA|TRBJ2-7|NA|TRBV7-8
TGTGCCAGCAGGGAAAGGGGCACGACGAGCTCCTACGAGCAGTACTTC
CASRERGTTSSYEQYF
>NA|TRBJ1-1|TRBD1|TRBV3-1/TRBV3-2
TGTGCCAGCAGCCAAACGGACAGGGGGCCTCCTTTCTTT
CASSQTDRGPPFF
>NA|TRBJ2-7|TRBD2|TRBV3-1/TRBV3-2
TGTGCCAGCAGCCGACTAGCGGAATACGAGCAGTACTTC
CASSRLAEYEQYF
>NA|TRBJ2-7|NA|TRBV19
TGTGCCAGTAGCCCTTCCGGTTCCTACGAGCAGTACTTC
CASSPSGSYEQYF